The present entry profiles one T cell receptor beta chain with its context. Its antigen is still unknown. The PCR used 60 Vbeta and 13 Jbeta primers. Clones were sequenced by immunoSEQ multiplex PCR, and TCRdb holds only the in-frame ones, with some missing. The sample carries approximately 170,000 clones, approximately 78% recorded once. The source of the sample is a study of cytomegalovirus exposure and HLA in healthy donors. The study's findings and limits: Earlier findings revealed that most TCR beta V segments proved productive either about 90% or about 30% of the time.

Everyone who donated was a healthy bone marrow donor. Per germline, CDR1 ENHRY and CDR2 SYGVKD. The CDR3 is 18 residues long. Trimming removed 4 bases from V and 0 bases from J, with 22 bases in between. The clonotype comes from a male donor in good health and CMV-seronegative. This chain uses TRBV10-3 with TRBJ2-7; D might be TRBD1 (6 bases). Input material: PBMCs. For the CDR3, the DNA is TGTGCCATCAGTGCCTTGAAGACAGACAGGACCTCCTCCTACGAGCAGTACTTC. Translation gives CAISALKTDRTSSYEQYF.